The rows below give T cell receptor beta chains drawn from one sample of a study of blood T cell repertoires in COVID-19. Assay used: immunoSEQ multiplex PCR; TCRdb lists only in-frame clones, some missing. This sample has more than 300,000 clones; more than 70% occur once, and the top ten carry approximately 1.2%. Sequencing used PBMCs or T cells enriched from blood (not recorded which). These receptors all stem from a woman aged 18-29 years who had recovered from COVID-19. CDR3s include the opening cysteine and the closing phenylalanine or tryptophan. The D gene is left open where the match is weak. Clone size appears in some rows only: once, few, many, or a class for an expanded clone.

d_call: .
j_call: TRBJ2-3
clone_size: .
v_call: TRBV13
cdr3_nt: TGTGCCAGCAGCCCCCCCGGGGGGCAGACAGATACGCAGTATTTT
cdr3_aa: CASSPPGGQTDTQYF

d_call: TRBD2
j_call: TRBJ2-7
clone_size: .
v_call: TRBV19
cdr3_nt: TGTGCCAGTAGTAAAATAGCGGGGGAGGACGAGCAGTACTTC
cdr3_aa: CASSKIAGEDEQYF

d_call: .
j_call: TRBJ1-2
clone_size: .
v_call: TRBV19
cdr3_nt: TGTGCCAGTAGTTGGGCGGGACCTAATGGCTACACCTTC
cdr3_aa: CASSWAGPNGYTF

d_call: TRBD1
j_call: TRBJ2-7
clone_size: .
v_call: TRBV2
cdr3_nt: TGTGCCAGCAGTGATAGGACAGGGGCCTACGAGCAGTACTTC
cdr3_aa: CASSDRTGAYEQYF

d_call: .
j_call: TRBJ1-1
clone_size: few
v_call: TRBV5-1
cdr3_nt: TGCGCCAGCAGCTTCAAAAAGGGCCTAACAGGGAATGTGATTGAAGCTTTCTTT
cdr3_aa: CASSFKKGLTGNVIEAFF

d_call: .
j_call: TRBJ1-2
clone_size: .
v_call: TRBV25-1
cdr3_nt: TGTGCCAGCAGTGCACAGGGAACTGGCTACACCTTC
cdr3_aa: CASSAQGTGYTF

d_call: .
j_call: TRBJ2-5
clone_size: .
v_call: TRBV10-3
cdr3_nt: TGTGCCGTCGGAGGGGTAGAAGTAACCCAGTACTTC
cdr3_aa: CAVGGVEVTQYF

d_call: TRBD1
j_call: TRBJ2-7
clone_size: .
v_call: TRBV11-3
cdr3_nt: TGTGCCAGCAGCCGCCGGGACAGGGAGGACGAGCAGTACTTC
cdr3_aa: CASSRRDREDEQYF

d_call: .
j_call: TRBJ2-5
clone_size: .
v_call: TRBV5-1
cdr3_nt: TGCGCCAGCAGCTCTGGCGGTACAACGTACCAAGAGACCCAGTACTTC
cdr3_aa: CASSSGGTTYQETQYF

d_call: .
j_call: TRBJ1-2
clone_size: .
v_call: TRBV4-3
cdr3_nt: TGCGCCAGCAGGCCTGGGCAGCTCTATGGCTACACCTTC
cdr3_aa: CASRPGQLYGYTF

d_call: .
j_call: TRBJ1-5
clone_size: .
v_call: TRBV18
cdr3_nt: TGTGCCAGCTCAACAATGGGGGGGGAGAAGCAGCCCCAGCATTTT
cdr3_aa: CASSTMGGEKQPQHF

d_call: .
j_call: TRBJ1-1
clone_size: .
v_call: TRBV6-5
cdr3_nt: TGTGCCAGCAGGGTAGTCGGGGGGGCAGAAGCTTTCTTT
cdr3_aa: CASRVVGGAEAFF

d_call: .
j_call: TRBJ1-5
clone_size: .
v_call: TRBV4-2
cdr3_nt: TGTGCCAGCAGTACAGGGAGCAATCAGCCCCAGCATTTT
cdr3_aa: CASSTGSNQPQHF

d_call: TRBD2
j_call: TRBJ2-2
clone_size: .
v_call: TRBV9
cdr3_nt: TGTGCCAGCAGCGTAGGGACTAGCGCACTTTCCACGAGGACCGGGGAGCTGTTTTTT
cdr3_aa: CASSVGTSALSTRTGELFF

d_call: .
j_call: TRBJ2-7
clone_size: .
v_call: TRBV11-2
cdr3_nt: TGTGCCAGCAGCTTAGTGACTAAGCACTGGCTTTCCTACGAGCAGTACTTC
cdr3_aa: CASSLVTKHWLSYEQYF

d_call: TRBD1
j_call: TRBJ1-5
clone_size: .
v_call: TRBV6-5
cdr3_nt: TGTGCCAGCAGTCTCTTGGGACAGAATCAGCCCCAGCATTTT
cdr3_aa: CASSLLGQNQPQHF

d_call: .
j_call: TRBJ1-1
clone_size: .
v_call: TRBV5-1
cdr3_nt: TGCGCCAGCAGCTTGACAGACCCAACGAACACTGAAGCTTTCTTT
cdr3_aa: CASSLTDPTNTEAFF

d_call: TRBD2
j_call: TRBJ2-5
clone_size: .
v_call: TRBV27
cdr3_nt: TGTGCCAGCAGTTTATATCTAGCGGGGGTGCAGACCCAGTACTTC
cdr3_aa: CASSLYLAGVQTQYF

d_call: .
j_call: TRBJ2-1
clone_size: .
v_call: TRBV6-4
cdr3_nt: TGTGCCAGCAGTGACGGGCCCCACCCTTACAATGAGCAGTTCTTC
cdr3_aa: CASSDGPHPYNEQFF

d_call: TRBD1
j_call: TRBJ1-2
clone_size: .
v_call: TRBV19
cdr3_nt: TGTGCCAGTAGTACGGGACAGTACTATGGCTACACCTTC
cdr3_aa: CASSTGQYYGYTF

d_call: TRBD1
j_call: TRBJ2-1
clone_size: .
v_call: TRBV11-3
cdr3_nt: TGTGCCAGCAGCTTAGAGACAGGGGGCTCCTACAATGAGCAGTTCTTC
cdr3_aa: CASSLETGGSYNEQFF

d_call: .
j_call: TRBJ2-5
clone_size: .
v_call: TRBV10-1
cdr3_nt: TGCGCCAGCAGTGAGTACCAGGCAGCGGAGGAGTACTTC
cdr3_aa: CASSEYQAAEEYF

d_call: .
j_call: TRBJ1-1
clone_size: .
v_call: TRBV2
cdr3_nt: TGTGCCAGCAGTTTCGACAGGGAAGCTTTCTTT
cdr3_aa: CASSFDREAFF

d_call: TRBD1
j_call: TRBJ2-2
clone_size: .
v_call: TRBV30
cdr3_nt: TGTGCCTGGAGTGTTAGAGACAGGGGTTTCAGGGAGCTGTTTTTT
cdr3_aa: CAWSVRDRGFRELFF

d_call: .
j_call: TRBJ1-4
clone_size: .
v_call: TRBV27
cdr3_nt: TGTGCCAGCAGTTTTACCCCGGCAGGGGCTAATGAAAAACTGTTTTTT
cdr3_aa: CASSFTPAGANEKLFF

d_call: .
j_call: TRBJ2-7
clone_size: .
v_call: TRBV4-1
cdr3_nt: TGCGCCAGCCTTTTCTACGAGCAGTACTTC
cdr3_aa: CASLFYEQYF

d_call: .
j_call: TRBJ1-1
clone_size: .
v_call: TRBV10-1
cdr3_nt: TGCGCCAGCAGTGTGAGCGCCAGAAAAGGGAACACTGAAGCTTTCTTT
cdr3_aa: CASSVSARKGNTEAFF

d_call: TRBD1
j_call: TRBJ1-1
clone_size: once
v_call: TRBV7-9
cdr3_nt: TGTGCCAGCAGCTCAACGACAGGGGCGAACACTGAAGCTTTCTTT
cdr3_aa: CASSSTTGANTEAFF

d_call: .
j_call: TRBJ1-5
clone_size: .
v_call: TRBV28
cdr3_nt: TGTGCCAGCAGTTACGAGAGCAATCAGCCCCAGCATTTT
cdr3_aa: CASSYESNQPQHF

d_call: .
j_call: TRBJ2-1
clone_size: .
v_call: TRBV11-1
cdr3_nt: TGTGCCAGCAGCTCCAGAGCTAGCTCCTACAATGAGCAGTTCTTC
cdr3_aa: CASSSRASSYNEQFF

d_call: .
j_call: TRBJ1-3
clone_size: few
v_call: TRBV6-1
cdr3_nt: TGTGCCAGCAGTGAACGAGGGCGGAACACCATATATTTT
cdr3_aa: CASSERGRNTIYF

d_call: TRBD1
j_call: TRBJ1-4
clone_size: .
v_call: TRBV18
cdr3_nt: TGTGCCAGCTCTATTATGGGACAGCATAATGAAAAACTGTTTTTT
cdr3_aa: CASSIMGQHNEKLFF

d_call: .
j_call: TRBJ1-6
clone_size: .
v_call: TRBV6-5
cdr3_nt: TGTGCCAGCAACCGGGACAAGGGTGTTCGGGACTTT
cdr3_aa: CASNRDKGVRDF

d_call: .
j_call: TRBJ2-1
clone_size: .
v_call: TRBV28
cdr3_nt: TGTGCCAGCGAATACAGGGAAACCTCCTACAATGAGCAGTTCTTC
cdr3_aa: CASEYRETSYNEQFF

d_call: .
j_call: TRBJ1-2
clone_size: few
v_call: TRBV10-3
cdr3_nt: TGTGCCACCCTCTGGGAGGGGTCGGATGGCTACACCTTC
cdr3_aa: CATLWEGSDGYTF

d_call: TRBD1
j_call: TRBJ2-4
clone_size: .
v_call: TRBV18
cdr3_nt: TGTGCCAGCTCCCAAAAAACAGGGGGCGCGGGGTCAGGAAACATTCAGTACTTC
cdr3_aa: CASSQKTGGAGSGNIQYF

d_call: .
j_call: TRBJ1-2
clone_size: few
v_call: TRBV2
cdr3_nt: TGTGCCAGCAGCGGGGGAGGGGACCGCCGCCTCTATGGCTACACCTTC
cdr3_aa: CASSGGGDRRLYGYTF

d_call: .
j_call: TRBJ2-1
clone_size: .
v_call: TRBV5-4
cdr3_nt: TGTGCCAGCAGCTTGTGGCAGGGGTATGATGAGCAGTTCTTC
cdr3_aa: CASSLWQGYDEQFF

d_call: .
j_call: TRBJ2-7
clone_size: .
v_call: TRBV6-5
cdr3_nt: TGTGCCAGCAGCGCTACAGGGTTCCTTTACGAGCAGTACTTC
cdr3_aa: CASSATGFLYEQYF

d_call: .
j_call: TRBJ1-1
clone_size: .
v_call: TRBV7-8
cdr3_nt: TGTGCCAGCAGCCCCCGGTCGGAAGCTTTCTTT
cdr3_aa: CASSPRSEAFF

d_call: .
j_call: TRBJ1-1
clone_size: .
v_call: TRBV19
cdr3_nt: TGTGCCAGCGAACCGCGGGGTAATTCTAAGATTAACACTGAAGCTTTCTTT
cdr3_aa: CASEPRGNSKINTEAFF

d_call: TRBD2
j_call: TRBJ2-3
clone_size: .
v_call: TRBV29-1
cdr3_nt: TGCAGCGTTGAAGAACCTTGGCGGGGGACAGATACGCAGTATTTT
cdr3_aa: CSVEEPWRGTDTQYF

d_call: TRBD1
j_call: TRBJ1-5
clone_size: .
v_call: TRBV4-1
cdr3_nt: TGCGCCAGCAGCGGGGACAGCGGCAATCAGCCCCAGCATTTT
cdr3_aa: CASSGDSGNQPQHF

d_call: .
j_call: TRBJ2-3
clone_size: .
v_call: TRBV11-3
cdr3_nt: TGTGCCAGCAGTCGGGACACTTACACAGATACGCAGTATTTT
cdr3_aa: CASSRDTYTDTQYF